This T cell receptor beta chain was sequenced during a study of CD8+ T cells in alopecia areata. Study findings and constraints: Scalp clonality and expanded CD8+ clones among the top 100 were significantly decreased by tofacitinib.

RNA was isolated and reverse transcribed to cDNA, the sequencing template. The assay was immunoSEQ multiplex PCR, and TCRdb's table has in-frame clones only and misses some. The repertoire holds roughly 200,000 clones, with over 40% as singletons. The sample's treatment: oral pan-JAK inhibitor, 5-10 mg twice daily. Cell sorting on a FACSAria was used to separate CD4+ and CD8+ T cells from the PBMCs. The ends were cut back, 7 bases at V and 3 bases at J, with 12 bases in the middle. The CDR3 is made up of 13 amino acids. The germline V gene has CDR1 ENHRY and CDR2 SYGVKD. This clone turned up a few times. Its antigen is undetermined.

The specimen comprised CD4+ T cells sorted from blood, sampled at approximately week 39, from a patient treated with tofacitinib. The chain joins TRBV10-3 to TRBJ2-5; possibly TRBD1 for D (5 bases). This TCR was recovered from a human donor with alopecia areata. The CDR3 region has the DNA TGTGCCATCAACACCGACAGAGAAGAGACCCAGTACTTC. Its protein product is CAINTDREETQYF.